This T cell receptor beta chain originates from a study of stem cell transplantation in POMP-related autoinflammatory disease. Germline CDR1 reads SNHLY; CDR2 reads FYNNEI. Trimming removed 7 bases from V and 7 bases from J; junction bases left unmatched: 9. The length of the CDR3 is 15 residues. Using immunoSEQ multiplex PCR, the repertoire was profiled, and TCRdb retains in-frame clones only, with some absent. Of roughly 32,000 clones listed, 88% were seen once; the top ten hold under 0.75%. This receptor was obtained from a human donor with POMP-related autoinflammation and immune dysregulation (PRAID). The chain couples TRBV2 to TRBJ1-3, with 11 positions matching TRBD1. Sample: CD4+ T cells from PBMCs, taken before stem cell transplantation. CDR3 coding DNA: TGTGCCAGCACTTCGAGGACAGGGGGCGGGAACACCATATATTTT. This translates into CASTSRTGGGNTIYF.